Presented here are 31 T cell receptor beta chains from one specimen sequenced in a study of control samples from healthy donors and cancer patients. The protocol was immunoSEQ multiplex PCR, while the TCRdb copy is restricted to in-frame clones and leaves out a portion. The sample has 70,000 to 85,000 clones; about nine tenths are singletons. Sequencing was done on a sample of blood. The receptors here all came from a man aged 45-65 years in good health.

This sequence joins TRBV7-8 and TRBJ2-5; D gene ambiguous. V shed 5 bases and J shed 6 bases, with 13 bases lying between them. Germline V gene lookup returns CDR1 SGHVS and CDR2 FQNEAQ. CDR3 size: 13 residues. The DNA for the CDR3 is TGTGCCAGCAGCCCCGACCGCACTAAGACCCAGTACTTC. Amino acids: CASSPDRTKTQYF.

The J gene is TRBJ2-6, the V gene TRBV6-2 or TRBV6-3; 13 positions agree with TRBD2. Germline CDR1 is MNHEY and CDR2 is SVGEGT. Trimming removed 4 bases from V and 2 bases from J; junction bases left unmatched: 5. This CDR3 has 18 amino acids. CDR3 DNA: TGTGCCAGCAGTTCCCAGACTAGCGGGGGGACTGGGGCCAACGTCCTGACTTTC. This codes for CASSSQTSGGTGANVLTF.

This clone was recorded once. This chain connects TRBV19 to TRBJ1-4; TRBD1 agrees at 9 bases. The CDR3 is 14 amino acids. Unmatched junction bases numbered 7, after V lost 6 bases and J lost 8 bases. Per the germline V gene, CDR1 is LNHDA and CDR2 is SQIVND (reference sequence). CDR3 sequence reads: CASRTGTGNEKLFF. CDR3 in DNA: TGTGCCAGTAGAACCGGGACAGGGAACGAAAAACTGTTTTTT.

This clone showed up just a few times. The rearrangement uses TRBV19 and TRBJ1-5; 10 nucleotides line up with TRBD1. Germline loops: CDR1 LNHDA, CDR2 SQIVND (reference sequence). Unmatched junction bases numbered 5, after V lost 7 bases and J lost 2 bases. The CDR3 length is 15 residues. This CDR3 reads CASTRQGAGNQPQHF. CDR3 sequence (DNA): TGTGCCAGTACCAGACAGGGGGCAGGCAATCAGCCCCAGCATTTT.

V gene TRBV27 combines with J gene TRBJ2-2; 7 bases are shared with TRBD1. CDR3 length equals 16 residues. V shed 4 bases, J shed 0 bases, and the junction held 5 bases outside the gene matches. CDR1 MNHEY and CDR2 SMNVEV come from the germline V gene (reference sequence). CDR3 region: CASSSYGTANTGELFF. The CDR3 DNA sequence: TGTGCCAGCAGTTCCTACGGGACAGCGAACACCGGGGAGCTGTTTTTT.

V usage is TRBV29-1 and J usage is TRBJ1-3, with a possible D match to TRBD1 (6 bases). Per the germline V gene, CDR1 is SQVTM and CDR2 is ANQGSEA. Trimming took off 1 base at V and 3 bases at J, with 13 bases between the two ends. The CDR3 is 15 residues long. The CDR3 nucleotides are TGCAGCGTTGAAGGGACAGCAGACGATGGAAACACCATATATTTT. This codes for CSVEGTADDGNTIYF.

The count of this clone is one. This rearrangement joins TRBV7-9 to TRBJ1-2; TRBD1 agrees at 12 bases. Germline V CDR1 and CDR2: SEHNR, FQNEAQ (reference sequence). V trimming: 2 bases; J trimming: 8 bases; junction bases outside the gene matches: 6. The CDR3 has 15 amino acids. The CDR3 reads CASSLLRGTGGGYTF. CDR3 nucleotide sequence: TGTGCCAGCAGCTTACTTCGAGGGACAGGGGGCGGCTACACCTTC.

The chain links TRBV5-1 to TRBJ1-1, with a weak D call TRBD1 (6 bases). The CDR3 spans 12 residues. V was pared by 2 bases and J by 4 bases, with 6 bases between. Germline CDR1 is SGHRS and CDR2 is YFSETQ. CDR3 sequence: CASSLQGTEAFF. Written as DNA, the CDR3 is TGCGCCAGCAGCTTACAGGGCACTGAAGCTTTCTTT.

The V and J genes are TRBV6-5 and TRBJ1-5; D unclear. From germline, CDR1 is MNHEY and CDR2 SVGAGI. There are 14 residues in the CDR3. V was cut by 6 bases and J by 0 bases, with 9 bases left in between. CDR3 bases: TGTGCCAGCAGCCTCCTTTATAGCAATCAGCCCCAGCATTTT. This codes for CASSLLYSNQPQHF.

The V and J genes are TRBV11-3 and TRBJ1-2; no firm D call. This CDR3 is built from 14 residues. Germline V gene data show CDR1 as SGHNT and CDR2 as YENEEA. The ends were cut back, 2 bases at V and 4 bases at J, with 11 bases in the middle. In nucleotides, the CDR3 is TGTGCCAGCAGCTTAAATCCAGCCTCCTATGGCTACACCTTC. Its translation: CASSLNPASYGYTF.

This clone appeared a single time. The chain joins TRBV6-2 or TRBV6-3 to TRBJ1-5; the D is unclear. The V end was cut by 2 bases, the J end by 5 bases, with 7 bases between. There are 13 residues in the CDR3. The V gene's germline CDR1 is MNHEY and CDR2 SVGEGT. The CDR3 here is CASSYRLYQPQHF. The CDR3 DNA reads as TGTGCCAGCAGTTACCGCCTCTATCAGCCCCAGCATTTT.

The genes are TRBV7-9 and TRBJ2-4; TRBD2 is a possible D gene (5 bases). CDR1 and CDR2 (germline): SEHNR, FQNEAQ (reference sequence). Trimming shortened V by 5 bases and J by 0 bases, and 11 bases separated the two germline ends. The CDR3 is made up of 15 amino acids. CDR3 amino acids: CASSDSVLAKNIQYF. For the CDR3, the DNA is TGTGCCAGCAGCGATAGCGTCTTAGCCAAAAACATTCAGTACTTC.

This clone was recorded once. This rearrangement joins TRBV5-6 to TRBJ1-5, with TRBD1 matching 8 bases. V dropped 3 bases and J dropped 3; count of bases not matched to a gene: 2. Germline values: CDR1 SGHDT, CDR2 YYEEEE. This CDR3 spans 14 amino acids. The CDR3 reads CASSSQGANQPQHF. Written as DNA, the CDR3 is TGTGCCAGCAGCTCGCAGGGGGCCAATCAGCCCCAGCATTTT.

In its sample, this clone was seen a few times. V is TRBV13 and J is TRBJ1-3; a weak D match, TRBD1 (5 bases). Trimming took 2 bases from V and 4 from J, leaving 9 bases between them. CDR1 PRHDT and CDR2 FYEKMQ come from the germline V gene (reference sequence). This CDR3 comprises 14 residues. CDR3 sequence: CASSLWNRGNTIYF. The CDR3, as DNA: TGTGCCAGCAGCTTATGGAACAGGGGAAACACCATATATTTT.

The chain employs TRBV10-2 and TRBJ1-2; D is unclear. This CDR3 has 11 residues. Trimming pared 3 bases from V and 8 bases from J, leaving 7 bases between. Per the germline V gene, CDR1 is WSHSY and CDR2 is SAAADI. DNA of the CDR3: TGCGCCAGCAGTGAAGGAGGAGGCTACACCTTC. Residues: CASSEGGGYTF.

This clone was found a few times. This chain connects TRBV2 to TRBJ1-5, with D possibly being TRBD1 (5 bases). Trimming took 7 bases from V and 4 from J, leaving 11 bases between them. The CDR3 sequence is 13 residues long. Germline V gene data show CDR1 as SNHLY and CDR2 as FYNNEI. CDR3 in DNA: TGTGCCAGCATGGGGGGTCCAAATCAGCCCCAGCATTTT. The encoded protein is CASMGGPNQPQHF.

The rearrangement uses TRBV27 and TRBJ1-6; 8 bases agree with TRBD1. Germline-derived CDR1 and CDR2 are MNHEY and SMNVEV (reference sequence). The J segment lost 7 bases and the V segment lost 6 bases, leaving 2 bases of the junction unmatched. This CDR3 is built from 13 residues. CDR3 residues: CASRRQGNSPLHF. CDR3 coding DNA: TGTGCCAGCAGAAGACAGGGGAATTCACCCCTCCACTTT.

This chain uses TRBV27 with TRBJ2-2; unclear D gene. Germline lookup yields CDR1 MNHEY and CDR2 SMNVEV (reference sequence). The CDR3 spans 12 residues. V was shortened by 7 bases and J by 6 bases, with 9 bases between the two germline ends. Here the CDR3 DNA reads TGTGCCAGCACCACGACTCCCGGGGAGCTGTTTTTT. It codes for CASTTTPGELFF.

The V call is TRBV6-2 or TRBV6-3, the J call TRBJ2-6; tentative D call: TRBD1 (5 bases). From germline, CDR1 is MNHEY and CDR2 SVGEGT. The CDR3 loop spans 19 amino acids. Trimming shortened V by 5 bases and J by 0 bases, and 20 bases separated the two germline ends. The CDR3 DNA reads TGTGCCAGCAGTGCCCTCCAGGGCCTCGACTCCTCTGGGGCCAACGTCCTGACTTTC. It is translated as CASSALQGLDSSGANVLTF.

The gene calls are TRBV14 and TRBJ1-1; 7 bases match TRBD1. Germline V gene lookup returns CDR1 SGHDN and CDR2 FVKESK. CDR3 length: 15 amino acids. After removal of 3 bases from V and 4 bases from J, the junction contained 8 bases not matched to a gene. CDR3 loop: CASSQLNRGATEAFF. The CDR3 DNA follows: TGTGCCAGCAGCCAGTTAAACAGGGGCGCCACTGAAGCTTTCTTT.

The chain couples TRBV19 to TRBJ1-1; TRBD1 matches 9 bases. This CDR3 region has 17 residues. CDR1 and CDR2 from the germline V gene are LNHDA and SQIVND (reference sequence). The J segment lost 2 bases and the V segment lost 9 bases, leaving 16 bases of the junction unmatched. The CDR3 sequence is CASGGTGRSLVNTEAFF. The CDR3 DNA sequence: TGTGCCAGCGGAGGGACAGGGCGCTCCCTCGTTAACACTGAAGCTTTCTTT.

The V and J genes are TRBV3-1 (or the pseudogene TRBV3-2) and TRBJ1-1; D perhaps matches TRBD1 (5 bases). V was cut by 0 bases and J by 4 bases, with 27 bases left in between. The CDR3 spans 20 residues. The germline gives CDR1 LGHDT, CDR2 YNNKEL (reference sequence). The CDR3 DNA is TGTGCCAGCAGCCAAGAACTTATTCAATTGTCGGGGGGTTATAGCACTGAAGCTTTCTTT. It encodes CASSQELIQLSGGYSTEAFF.

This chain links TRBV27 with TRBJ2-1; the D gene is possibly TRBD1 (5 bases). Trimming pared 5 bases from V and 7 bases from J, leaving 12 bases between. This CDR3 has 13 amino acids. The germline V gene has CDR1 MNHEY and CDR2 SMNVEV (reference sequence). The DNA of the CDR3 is TGTGCCAGCAGTACATCCAGGGTAAATGAGCAGTTCTTC. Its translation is CASSTSRVNEQFF.

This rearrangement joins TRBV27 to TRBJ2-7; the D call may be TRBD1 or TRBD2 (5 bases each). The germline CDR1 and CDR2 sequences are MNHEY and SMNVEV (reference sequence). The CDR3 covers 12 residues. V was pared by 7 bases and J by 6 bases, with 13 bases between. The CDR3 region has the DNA TGTGCCAGCAAAACCAGGGACGTCGAGCAGTACTTC. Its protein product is CASKTRDVEQYF.

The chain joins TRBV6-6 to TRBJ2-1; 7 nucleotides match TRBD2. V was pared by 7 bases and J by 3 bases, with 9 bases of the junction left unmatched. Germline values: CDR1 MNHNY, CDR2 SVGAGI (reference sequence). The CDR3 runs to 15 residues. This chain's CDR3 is CASILGLAGYNEQFF. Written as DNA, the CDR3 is TGTGCCAGCATCCTAGGGTTAGCGGGCTACAATGAGCAGTTCTTC.

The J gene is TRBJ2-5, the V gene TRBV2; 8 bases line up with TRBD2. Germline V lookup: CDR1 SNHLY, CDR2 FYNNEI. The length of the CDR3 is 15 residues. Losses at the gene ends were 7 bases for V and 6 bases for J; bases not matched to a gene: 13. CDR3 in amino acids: CASKAGSGEGKTQYF. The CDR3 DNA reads TGTGCCAGCAAAGCCGGTAGCGGGGAAGGAAAGACCCAGTACTTC.

The CDR3 region is CASSEMYKGDSPLHF. For the CDR3, the DNA is TGTGCCAGCAGTGAAATGTACAAGGGGGATTCACCCCTCCACTTT. The chain has TRBV6-4 and TRBJ1-6, with D tentatively TRBD1 (6 bases). CDR1 is MRHNA and CDR2 is SNTAGT in the germline V gene. Between the trimmed V and J ends, which lost 3 bases and 8 bases, there was a span of 14 bases. This CDR3 has 15 amino acids.

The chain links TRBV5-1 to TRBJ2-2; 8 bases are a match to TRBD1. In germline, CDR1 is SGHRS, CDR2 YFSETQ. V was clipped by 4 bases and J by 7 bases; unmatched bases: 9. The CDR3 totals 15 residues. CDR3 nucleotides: TGCGCCAGCAGCCTAGGACAGGGAAGGGGCGGGGAGCTGTTTTTT. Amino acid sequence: CASSLGQGRGGELFF.

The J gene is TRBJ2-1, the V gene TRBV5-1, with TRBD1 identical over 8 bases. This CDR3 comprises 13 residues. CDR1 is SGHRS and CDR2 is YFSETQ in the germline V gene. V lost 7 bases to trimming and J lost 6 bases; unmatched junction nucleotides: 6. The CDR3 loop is CASGKDRGNEQFF. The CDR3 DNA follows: TGCGCCAGCGGCAAAGACAGGGGCAATGAGCAGTTCTTC.

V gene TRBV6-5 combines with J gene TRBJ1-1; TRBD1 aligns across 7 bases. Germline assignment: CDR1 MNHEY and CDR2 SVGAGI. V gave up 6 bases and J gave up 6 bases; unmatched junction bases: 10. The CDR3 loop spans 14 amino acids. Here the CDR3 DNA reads TGTGCCAGCAGCCGTATGACAGGGAGGTCTGAAGCTTTCTTT. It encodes CASSRMTGRSEAFF.

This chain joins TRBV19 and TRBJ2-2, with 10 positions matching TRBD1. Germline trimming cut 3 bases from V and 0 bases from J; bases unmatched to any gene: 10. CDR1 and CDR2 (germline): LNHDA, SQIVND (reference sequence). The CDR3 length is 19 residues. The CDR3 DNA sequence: TGTGCCAGTAGTATTAGCGGGACAGGGGACATCGCGAACACCGGGGAGCTGTTTTTT. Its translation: CASSISGTGDIANTGELFF.